The next 22 T cell receptor beta chains were all read from a single sample in a study of blood T cells in healthy people across ages. Combining a sample-barcoded 5' primer with a J-beta primer mix, a second PCR ran for about 7 to 11 cycles. From the 5' RACE reads, TCRdb called clonotypes with MiXCR, one entry per CDR3 protein. The sample lists around 2 million distinct CDR3 sequences, 35% to 50% occurring once. The sequenced sample was blood. The receptors stem from a human donor in good health.

This clonotype turned up a few times. V is TRBV12-5 and J is TRBJ2-1; D possibly uses TRBD1 or TRBD2 (5 bases each). The ends were cut back, 4 bases at V and 8 bases at J, with 15 bases in the middle. Germline V gives CDR1 LGHNT, CDR2 FRNRAP. The length of the CDR3 is 14 residues. The chain's CDR3 is CASGYLGGVDEQFF. The DNA of the CDR3 is TGTGCTAGTGGTTATCTTGGGGGTGTCGATGAGCAGTTCTTC.

The rearrangement links TRBV20-1 to TRBJ1-1; D ambiguous. V lost 6 bases and J 1 base, leaving 12 bases between the germline ends. The CDR3 has 13 residues. CDR1 DFQATT and CDR2 SNEGSKA come from the germline V gene (reference sequence). In DNA form, the CDR3 reads TGCAGTGCCCCCCGGGGAGAGAACACTGAAGCTTTCTTT. Translated, it gives CSAPRGENTEAFF.

V usage is TRBV9 and J usage is TRBJ1-2; D call uncertain. The germline V and J ends were trimmed by 4 bases and 2 bases, with 15 bases remaining between them. CDR3 length: 15 amino acids. The germline V gene encodes CDR1 SGDLS and CDR2 YYNGEE. CDR3 sequence reads: CASSSRTEANYGYTF. DNA of the CDR3: TGTGCCAGCAGCTCTCGGACGGAAGCCAACTATGGCTACACCTTC.

CDR3 protein: CAPGQPQHF. The CDR3 DNA reads as TGTGCCCCGGGTCAGCCCCAGCATTTT. The chain combines TRBV25-1 with TRBJ1-5, with D unclear. The CDR3 runs 9 residues. V was pared by 11 bases and J by 6 bases, with 5 bases between. CDR1 is MGHDK, CDR2 SYGVNS, per germline.

This clonotype was detected a few times. Just one base apart from a much larger clone, this may be a read error. CDR3 amino acids: CASRGKVAGELFF. For the CDR3, the DNA is TGTGCCAGCAGGGGGAAGGTGGCCGGGGAGCTGTTTTTT. V is TRBV7-2 and J is TRBJ2-2; D unclear. The germline CDR1 and CDR2 sequences are SGHTA and FQGNSA. The CDR3 is 13 amino acids. Trimming shortened V by 6 bases and J by 6 bases, and 11 bases separated the two germline ends.

The genes are TRBV4-1 and TRBJ1-1; D gene ambiguous. Germline V gives CDR1 MGHRA, CDR2 YSYEKL. The V end was cut by 5 bases, the J end by 1 base, with 14 bases between. The CDR3 spans 15 residues. CDR3 nucleotide sequence: TGCGCCAGCAGCTTGCGAAGGGCAGGGAACACTGAAGCTTTCTTT. The encoded protein is CASSLRRAGNTEAFF.

The chain couples TRBV20-1 to TRBJ2-7; TRBD1 matches 10 bases. Germline V gene sequence: CDR1 DFQATT, CDR2 SNEGSKA (reference sequence). The CDR3 has 13 residues. Losses at the gene ends were 5 bases for V and 2 bases for J; bases not matched to a gene: 3. The CDR3 region is CSAQDRGAYEQYF. CDR3 bases: TGCAGTGCTCAGGACAGGGGGGCCTACGAGCAGTACTTC.

The V and J genes are TRBV7-9 and TRBJ1-1; tentative D call: TRBD1 (6 bases). The CDR3 consists of 14 residues. The ends were cut back, 2 bases at V and 4 bases at J, with 11 bases in the middle. Per the germline V gene, CDR1 is SEHNR and CDR2 is FQNEAQ (reference sequence). The CDR3 is CASSLNTGSTEAFF. CDR3 DNA: TGTGCCAGCAGCTTAAATACAGGGAGCACTGAAGCTTTCTTT.

The sample holds a few counts of this clonotype. V gene TRBV4-3 combines with J gene TRBJ1-4; no clear D. The CDR3 extends over 15 amino acids. The V gene's germline CDR1 is LGHNA and CDR2 YSLEER. V lost 7 bases and J 4 bases, leaving 16 bases between the germline ends. This CDR3 is CASTSLAGNNEKLFF. The CDR3 coding sequence is TGCGCCAGCACCAGCTTGGCGGGGAATAATGAAAAACTGTTTTTT.

Comment on this clonotype: The junction shows a germline mismatch at one end, possibly a read error. V usage is TRBV5-5 and J usage is TRBJ2-1; D is unresolved. The CDR3 sequence is 15 residues long. The V gene's germline CDR1 is SGHKS and CDR2 YYEKEE (reference sequence). The CDR3: CACSFGTGPHNEQFF. CDR3 nucleotide sequence: TGTGCCTGCAGCTTCGGTACGGGCCCACACAATGAGCAGTTCTTC. The entire variable domain, with the rest obtained from reference TRBV5-5 and TRBJ2-1, is as follows: DAGVTQSPTHLIKTRGQQVTLRCSPISGHKSVSWYQQVLGQGPQFIFQYYEKEERGRGNFPDRFSARQFPNYSSELNVNALLLGDSALYLCACSFGTGPHNEQFFGPGTRLTVL.

The chain links TRBV6-5 to TRBJ1-2; 8 bases agree with TRBD1. V was clipped by 6 bases and J by 3 bases; unmatched bases: 12. This CDR3 region has 16 residues. CDR1 is MNHEY, CDR2 SVGAGI, per germline. CDR3: CASRRTLTGAHYGYTF. The DNA of the CDR3 is TGTGCCAGCAGACGAACCCTGACAGGGGCCCACTATGGCTACACCTTC.

CDR3 sequence: CASSRYRDTNEKLFF. The CDR3 coding sequence is TGCGCCAGCAGCCGGTACCGGGACACTAATGAAAAACTGTTTTTT. V is TRBV4-3 and J is TRBJ1-4; maybe TRBD1 (5 bases). This CDR3 is built from 15 residues. Per the germline V gene, CDR1 is LGHNA and CDR2 is YSLEER. V was pared by 4 bases and J by 2 bases, with 11 bases between.

This sequence joins TRBV4-2 and TRBJ2-3; possible D gene TRBD2, 7 bases. V lost 4 bases and J 3 bases, leaving 20 bases between the germline ends. There are 17 residues in the CDR3. Germline V gene lookup returns CDR1 LGHNA and CDR2 YNFKEQ. CDR3 nucleotide sequence: TGTGCCAGCAGCCTCCTGGGGGGGGGCGCCGTGACAGATACGCAGTATTTT. The encoded protein is CASSLLGGGAVTDTQYF.

This clonotype was seen a few times. The V gene is TRBV7-2, the J gene TRBJ2-5; D gene ambiguous. Germline V lookup: CDR1 SGHTA, CDR2 FQGNSA. The CDR3 sequence is 13 residues long. V shed 5 bases and J shed 2 bases, with 9 bases lying between them. The CDR3 region has the DNA TGTGCCAGCAGCGGCGGTGTTCAAGAGACCCAGTACTTC. This gives the protein CASSGGVQETQYF. Using reference TRBV7-2 and TRBJ2-5 for the parts outside the CDR3, the full variable domain is GAGVSQSPSNKVTEKGKDVELRCDPISGHTALYWYRQSLGQGLEFLIYFQGNSAPDKSGLPSDRFSAERTGGSVSTLTIQRTQQEDSAVYLCASSGGVQETQYFGPGTRLLVL.

Only one count was recorded for this clonotype. The V gene is TRBV6-6, the J gene TRBJ1-3; TRBD1 aligns across 9 bases. CDR1 and CDR2 (germline): MNHNY, SVGAGI (reference sequence). V lost 6 bases, J lost 5 bases, and 5 bases stayed unmatched. The CDR3 length is 14 residues. CDR3 DNA: TGTGCCAGCAGATCCGACAGGGGGAGAAACACCATATATTTT. It is translated as CASRSDRGRNTIYF.

The CDR3 loop reads CASSRGGHTDTQYF. The CDR3 DNA reads TGTGCCAGCAGCCGGGGGGGGCACACAGATACGCAGTATTTT. V is TRBV9 and J is TRBJ2-3; 8 nucleotides match TRBD2. With 4 bases clipped from V and 2 bases from J, the junction kept 3 bases outside the gene matches. Germline CDR1 is SGDLS and CDR2 is YYNGEE. The CDR3 consists of 14 residues.

J is TRBJ2-7 and V is TRBV7-9, with D maybe TRBD2 (5 bases). CDR1 SEHNR and CDR2 FQNEAQ come from the germline V gene (reference sequence). The CDR3 consists of 11 residues. The ends were cut back, 10 bases at V and 9 bases at J, with 16 bases in the middle. CDR3 sequence (DNA): TGTGCCATCTCTGAAATACGGGGGCAGTACTTC. Protein product: CAISEIRGQYF.

This clonotype was seen more than once but under ten times. This chain joins TRBV20-1 and TRBJ2-3, with TRBD2 matching 9 bases. Germline loops: CDR1 DFQATT, CDR2 SNEGSKA (reference sequence). This CDR3 is 16 amino acids long. With 3 bases clipped from V and 2 bases from J, the junction kept 9 bases outside the gene matches. The CDR3 region is CSASTSGGSNTDTQYF. Written as DNA, the CDR3 is TGCAGTGCTAGCACAAGCGGGGGGTCTAACACAGATACGCAGTATTTT.

This clonotype was picked up a small number of times. The gene calls are TRBV11-2 and TRBJ2-1; 11 nucleotides line up with TRBD2. Germline assignment: CDR1 SGHAT and CDR2 FQNNGV. The CDR3 is 15 amino acids. J was trimmed by 10 bases and V by 2 bases; bases with no gene match: 7. CDR3 in DNA: TGTGCCAGCAGCTTACTAGCGGGGGGAGCCGGAGAGCAGTTCTTC. Translated, it gives CASSLLAGGAGEQFF.

In this sample, this clonotype turned up many times. Compared with germline, one end of the junction differs, possibly owing to a read error. The chain is built from TRBV5-1 and TRBJ2-6; no clear D gene. The CDR3 consists of 14 residues. CDR1 and CDR2 (germline): SGHRS, YFSETQ. CDR3 in amino acids: CASSLAAGANVLTF. The CDR3 DNA reads TGTGCCAGCAGCTTGGCCGCTGGGGCCAACGTCCTGACTTTC.

This clonotype has only a few counts. V usage is TRBV2 and J usage is TRBJ1-1; D is undetermined. Germline V CDR1 and CDR2: SNHLY, FYNNEI. The CDR3 length is 15 residues. With 0 bases removed from V and 3 bases from J, the gap between germline ends came to 11 bases. This CDR3 is CASSEAGRGDTEAFF. CDR3 nucleotide sequence: TGTGCCAGCAGTGAAGCAGGGCGTGGGGACACTGAAGCTTTCTTT.

In this sample, this clonotype turned up a few times. The chain recombines TRBV6-2 or TRBV6-3 with TRBJ1-2; D possibly corresponds to TRBD1 (6 bases). Trimming removed 2 bases from V and 8 bases from J, with 12 bases in between. This CDR3 comprises 13 residues. Per germline, CDR1 MNHEY and CDR2 SVGEGT. The DNA for the CDR3 is TGTGCCAGCAGTTACATCGGACAGACGGGCTACACCTTC. It translates to CASSYIGQTGYTF.